This paragraph reports one TCR beta chain. This CDR3 is built from 16 residues. Germline CDR1 SNHLY, CDR2 FYNNEI. The ends lost 4 bases at V and 0 bases at J; junction bases unmatched: 6. This entry comes from a study of blood T cell repertoires in COVID-19. Clones were sequenced by immunoSEQ multiplex PCR, and TCRdb holds only the in-frame ones, with some missing. The sample lists 270,000 or so clones, roughly 90% occurring once. This chain uses TRBV2 with TRBJ1-3, with TRBD1 identical over 7 bases. This TCR was recovered from a woman between 55 and 75 years old with COVID-19, enrolled during active disease. The sequenced sample consisted of peripheral blood. The CDR3 sequence: CASSGRRDSSGNTIYF. The CDR3 DNA sequence: TGTGCCAGCAGTGGTCGCCGGGACAGCTCTGGAAACACCATATATTTT.